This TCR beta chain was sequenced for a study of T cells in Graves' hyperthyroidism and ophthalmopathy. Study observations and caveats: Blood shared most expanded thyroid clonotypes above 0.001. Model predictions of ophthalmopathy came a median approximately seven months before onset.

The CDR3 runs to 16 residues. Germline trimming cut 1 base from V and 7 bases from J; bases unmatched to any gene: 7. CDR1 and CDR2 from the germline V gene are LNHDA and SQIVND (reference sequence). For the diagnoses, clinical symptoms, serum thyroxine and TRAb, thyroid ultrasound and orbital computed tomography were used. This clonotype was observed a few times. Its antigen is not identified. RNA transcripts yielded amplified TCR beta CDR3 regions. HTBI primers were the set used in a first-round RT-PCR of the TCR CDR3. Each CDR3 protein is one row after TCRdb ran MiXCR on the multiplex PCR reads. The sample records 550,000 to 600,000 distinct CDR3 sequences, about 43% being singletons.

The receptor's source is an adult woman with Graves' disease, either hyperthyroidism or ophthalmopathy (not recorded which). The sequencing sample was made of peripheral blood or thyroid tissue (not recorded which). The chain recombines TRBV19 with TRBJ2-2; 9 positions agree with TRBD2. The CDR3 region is CASSIVAGGPNGELFF. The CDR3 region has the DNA TGTGCCAGTAGTATAGTGGCGGGAGGGCCTAACGGGGAGCTGTTTTTT.